The rows below give T cell receptor beta chains drawn from one sample of a study of T cell changes during pregnancy in multiple sclerosis. Sequencing used immunoSEQ multiplex PCR; TCRdb keeps in-frame clones, though not all of them. The table records more than 35,000 clones, 90% of them present only once. The sample here was CD4+ T cells from peripheral blood mononuclear cells, taken in the second trimester of pregnancy. These receptors were obtained from a female donor with multiple sclerosis, enrolled in a pregnancy study. CDR3s include the opening cysteine and the closing phenylalanine or tryptophan. D genes are given only for firm matches. Clone size is not always given. Where it is, it says once, few, many or a class for expanded clones.

D	length	size	V	J	DNA	CDR3
.	13	.	TRBV6-5	TRBJ2-7	TGTGCCAGCAGTAGGCAGGGGACCTACGAGCAGTACTTC	CASSRQGTYEQYF
TRBD1	13	.	TRBV5-8	TRBJ2-4	TGTGCCAGCAGCTTCTCAGGGGGAAACATTCAGTACTTC	CASSFSGGNIQYF
.	13	.	TRBV7-8	TRBJ1-1	TGTGCCAGCAGCCCTCAGATGAACACTGAAGCTTTCTTT	CASSPQMNTEAFF
.	18	.	TRBV10-3	TRBJ1-5	TGTGCCATCAGATCCCATCCGATAGAAGATGATAGCAATCAGCCCCAGCATTTT	CAIRSHPIEDDSNQPQHF
TRBD1	12	.	TRBV30	TRBJ2-4	TGTGCCTGGAGTGACAGGGGTGACATTCAGTACTTC	CAWSDRGDIQYF
.	13	.	TRBV4-3	TRBJ1-2	TGCGCCAGCAGCCAAGACCACACCTATGGCTACACCTTC	CASSQDHTYGYTF
.	15	once	TRBV5-1	TRBJ1-1	TGCGCCAGCAGACCCGATCCGACGAGGGACACTGAAGCTTTCTTT	CASRPDPTRDTEAFF
.	13	.	TRBV19	TRBJ2-1	TGTGCCAGTAGTGCCAGGGTTTGGGGTGAGCAGTTCTTC	CASSARVWGEQFF
.	14	.	TRBV5-1	TRBJ1-4	TGCGCCAGCGGGAGAACCGGGATGAAAGAAAAACTGTTTTTT	CASGRTGMKEKLFF
TRBD1	16	.	TRBV7-9	TRBJ2-1	TGTGCCAGCAGCTTAGCGCCAGGACAGGGCTACAATGAGCAGTTCTTC	CASSLAPGQGYNEQFF